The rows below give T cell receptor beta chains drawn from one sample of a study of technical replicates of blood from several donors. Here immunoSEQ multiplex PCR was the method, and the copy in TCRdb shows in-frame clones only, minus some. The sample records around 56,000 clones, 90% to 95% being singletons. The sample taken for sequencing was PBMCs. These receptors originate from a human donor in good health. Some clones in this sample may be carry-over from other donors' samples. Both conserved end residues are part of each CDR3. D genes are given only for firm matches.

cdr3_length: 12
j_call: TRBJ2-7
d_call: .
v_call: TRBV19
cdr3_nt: TGTGCCAGTACCTGGCAGCGAATTGCTCCGTACTTC
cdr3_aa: CASTWQRIAPYF

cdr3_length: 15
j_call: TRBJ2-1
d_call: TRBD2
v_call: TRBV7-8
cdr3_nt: TGTGCCAGCAGCTTGGGACTAGCGGGAAGGAATGAGCAGTTCTTC
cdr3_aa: CASSLGLAGRNEQFF

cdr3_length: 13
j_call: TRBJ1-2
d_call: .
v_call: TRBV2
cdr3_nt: TGTGCCAGCAGTGAACAGGGGAGCTATGGCTACACCTTC
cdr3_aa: CASSEQGSYGYTF

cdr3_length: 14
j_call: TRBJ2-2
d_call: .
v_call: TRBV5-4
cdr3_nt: TGTGCCAGCAGCTTGTGGTCTACCACCGGGGAGCTGTTTTTT
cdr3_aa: CASSLWSTTGELFF

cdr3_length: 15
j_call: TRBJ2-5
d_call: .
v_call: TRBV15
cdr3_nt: TGTGCCACCAGCAGGCAAGAGGGAAAATGGGAGACCCAGTACTTC
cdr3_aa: CATSRQEGKWETQYF

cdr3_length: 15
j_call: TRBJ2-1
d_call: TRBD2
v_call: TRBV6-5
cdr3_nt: TGTGCCAGCAGTCCAAGCGGGAGGGGCGACAATGAGCAGTTCTTC
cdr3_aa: CASSPSGRGDNEQFF

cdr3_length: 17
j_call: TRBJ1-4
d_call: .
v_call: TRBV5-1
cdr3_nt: TGCGCCAGCAGCCCGGAGGGGCAGGGCTCATCTAATGAAAAACTGTTTTTT
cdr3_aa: CASSPEGQGSSNEKLFF

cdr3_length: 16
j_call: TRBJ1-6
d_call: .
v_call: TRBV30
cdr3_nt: TGTGCCTGGAGTGTGACGGGGGGCGCGGGTAATTCACCCCTCCACTTT
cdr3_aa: CAWSVTGGAGNSPLHF

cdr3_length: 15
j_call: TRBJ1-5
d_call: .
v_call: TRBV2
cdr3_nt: TGTGCCAGCAGTGAACAGGGCGGGGGGGGTCAGCCCCAGCATTTT
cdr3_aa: CASSEQGGGGQPQHF

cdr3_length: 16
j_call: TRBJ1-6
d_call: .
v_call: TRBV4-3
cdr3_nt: TGCGCCAGCAGCCAAGACAGGGGCCCCCCTGGCTCACCCCTCCACTTT
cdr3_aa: CASSQDRGPPGSPLHF

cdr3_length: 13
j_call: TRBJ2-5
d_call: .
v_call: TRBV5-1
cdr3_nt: TGCGCCAGCAGCAGGACAGACCAAGAGACCCAGTACTTC
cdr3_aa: CASSRTDQETQYF

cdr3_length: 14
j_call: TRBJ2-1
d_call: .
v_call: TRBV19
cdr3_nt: TGTGCCAGTAGTACGCCCCAGTTGCGGTATGAGCAGTTCTTC
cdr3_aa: CASSTPQLRYEQFF

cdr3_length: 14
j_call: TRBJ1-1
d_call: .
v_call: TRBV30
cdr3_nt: TGTGCCTGGAGTGTGGACAGCATGAACACTGAAGCTTTCTTT
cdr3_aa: CAWSVDSMNTEAFF

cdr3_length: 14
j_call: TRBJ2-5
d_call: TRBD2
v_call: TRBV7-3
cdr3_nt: TGTGCCAGCAGCTTACTAGCGGGGCAAGAGACCCAGTACTTC
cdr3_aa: CASSLLAGQETQYF

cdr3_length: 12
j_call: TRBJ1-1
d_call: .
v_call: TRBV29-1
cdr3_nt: TGCAGCGTTGAGGGAGCGGGTGGGAAAGCTTTCTTT
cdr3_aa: CSVEGAGGKAFF

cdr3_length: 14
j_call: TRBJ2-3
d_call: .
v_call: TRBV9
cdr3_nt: TGTGCCAGCAGCGGCCGGGACTCCCGGGATACGCAGTATTTT
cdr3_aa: CASSGRDSRDTQYF